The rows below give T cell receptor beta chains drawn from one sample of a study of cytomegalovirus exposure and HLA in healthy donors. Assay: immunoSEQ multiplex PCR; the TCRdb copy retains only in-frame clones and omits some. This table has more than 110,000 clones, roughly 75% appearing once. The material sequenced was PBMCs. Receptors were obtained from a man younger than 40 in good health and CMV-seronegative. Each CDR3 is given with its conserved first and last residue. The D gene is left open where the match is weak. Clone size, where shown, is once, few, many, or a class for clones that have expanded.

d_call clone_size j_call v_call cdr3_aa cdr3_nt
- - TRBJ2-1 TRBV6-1 CASSGLWDTSSYNEQFF TGTGCCAGCAGTGGATTGTGGGACACGAGCTCCTACAATGAGCAGTTCTTC
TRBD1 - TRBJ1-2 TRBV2 CAGDEGAVSGYTF TGTGCCGGCGACGAGGGGGCTGTGAGTGGCTACACCTTC
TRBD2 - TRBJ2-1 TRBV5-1 CASSLDEAGAPQFF TGCGCCAGCAGCTTGGATGAGGCGGGAGCCCCCCAGTTCTTC
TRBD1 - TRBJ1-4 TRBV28 CASRTGQGYTTNEKLFF TGTGCCAGCAGAACCGGACAGGGCTACACAACTAATGAAAAACTGTTTTTT
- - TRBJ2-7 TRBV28 CASSPGHSPLGYEQYF TGTGCCAGCAGTCCGGGACACTCCCCGCTGGGCTACGAGCAGTACTTC
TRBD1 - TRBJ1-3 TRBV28 CASTYSSPGQLSGNTIYF TGTGCCAGCACCTACTCGAGCCCGGGACAGCTCTCTGGAAACACCATATATTTT
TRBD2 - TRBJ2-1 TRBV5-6 CASSLLAGGRDEQFF TGTGCCAGCAGCTTACTAGCGGGGGGGCGGGATGAGCAGTTCTTC
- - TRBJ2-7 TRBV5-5 CASSTHNSYEQYF TGTGCCAGCAGCACGCACAACAGCTACGAGCAGTACTTC
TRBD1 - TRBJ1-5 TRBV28 CASSQDRGLNQPQHF TGTGCCAGCAGCCAGGACAGGGGGCTGAATCAGCCCCAGCATTTT
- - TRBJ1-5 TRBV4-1 CASSQDITGSQSQHF TGCGCCAGCAGCCAAGATATCACAGGGAGTCAGTCCCAGCATTTT
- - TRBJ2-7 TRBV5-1 CASSLGGQNSYEQYF TGCGCCAGCAGCTTGGGAGGACAGAACTCCTACGAGCAGTACTTC
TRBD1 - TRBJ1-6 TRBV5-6 CASSLGTGNSPLHF TGTGCCAGCAGCTTGGGGACAGGGAATTCACCCCTCCACTTT
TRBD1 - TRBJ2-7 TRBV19 CASSETFRDSTYGQYF TGTGCCAGTAGTGAAACATTCCGGGACAGCACCTACGGGCAGTACTTC
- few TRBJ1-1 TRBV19 CASSIQGSTEAFF TGTGCCAGTAGTATCCAGGGCAGCACTGAAGCTTTCTTT
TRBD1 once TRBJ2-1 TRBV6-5 CASSYSGGAYNEQFF TGTGCCAGCAGTTACTCAGGGGGCGCATACAATGAGCAGTTCTTC
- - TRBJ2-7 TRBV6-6 CASSFTGSTDEQYF TGTGCCAGCAGTTTTACAGGGTCCACCGACGAGCAGTACTTC
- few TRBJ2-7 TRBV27 CASSFSTGPYEQYF TGTGCCAGCAGTTTTTCAACAGGTCCCTACGAGCAGTACTTC
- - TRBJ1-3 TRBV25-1 CASSDKTGSSGNTIYF TGTGCCAGCAGTGATAAAACAGGGTCCTCTGGAAACACCATATATTTT
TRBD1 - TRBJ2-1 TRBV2 CASSRDRVSYNEQFF TGTGCCAGCAGTAGAGACAGGGTTTCCTACAATGAGCAGTTCTTC
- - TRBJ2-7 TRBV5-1 CASSPRSPPSSLPRTQAYEQYF TGCGCCAGCAGCCCGAGAAGTCCCCCTTCCTCGCTCCCCAGAACCCAGGCCTACGAGCAGTACTTC
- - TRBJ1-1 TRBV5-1 CASSLGEGDTEAFF TGCGCCAGCAGCTTGGGTGAGGGGGACACTGAAGCTTTCTTT
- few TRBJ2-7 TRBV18 CASSPDRSSYEQYF TGTGCCAGCTCACCGGACAGAAGCTCCTACGAGCAGTACTTC
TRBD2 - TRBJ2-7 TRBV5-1 CASSSGTSGSPPYEQYF TGCGCCAGCAGTTCCGGGACTAGCGGGAGTCCCCCCTACGAGCAGTACTTC
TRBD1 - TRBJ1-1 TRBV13 CASSPGQGNTEAFF TGTGCCAGCAGCCCTGGACAGGGGAACACTGAAGCTTTCTTT
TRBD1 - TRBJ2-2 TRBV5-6 CASRPRDRLNTGELFF TGTGCCAGCAGGCCACGGGACAGACTGAACACCGGGGAGCTGTTTTTT
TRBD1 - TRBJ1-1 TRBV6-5 CASSRQGARGTEAFF TGTGCCAGCAGTCGACAGGGGGCGCGGGGCACTGAAGCTTTCTTT
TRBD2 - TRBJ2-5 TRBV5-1 CASSFTPVGGGLKTQYF TGCGCCAGCAGCTTCACCCCCGTGGGGGGAGGGCTGAAGACCCAGTACTTC
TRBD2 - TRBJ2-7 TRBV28 CASRPREGAYEQYF TGTGCCAGCAGGCCGCGGGAGGGGGCTTACGAGCAGTACTTC
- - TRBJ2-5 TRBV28 CASSPRRGSYTESKAQYF TGTGCCAGCAGCCCTAGGCGGGGATCATATACCGAGAGTAAGGCCCAGTACTTC
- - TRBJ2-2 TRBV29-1 CSGGKLGGTGELFF TGCAGCGGGGGAAAACTAGGGGGCACCGGGGAGCTGTTTTTT
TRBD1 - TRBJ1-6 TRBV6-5 CASSIGQGTNSPLHF TGTGCCAGCAGCATTGGACAGGGCACCAATTCACCCCTCCACTTT
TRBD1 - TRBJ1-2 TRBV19 CASSTGQGNWYGYPF TGTGCCAGTAGTACCGGACAGGGGAATTGGTATGGCTACCCCTTC
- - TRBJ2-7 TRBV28 CASTTGTYEQYF TGTGCCAGCACCACCGGGACTTACGAGCAGTACTTC
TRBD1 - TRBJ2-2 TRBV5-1 CASTPTGQVGELFF TGCGCCAGCACTCCGACAGGGCAAGTCGGGGAGCTGTTTTTT